This is a list of T cell receptor beta chains from one sample in a study of siplizumab effects on memory and regulatory T cells. The repertoire was sequenced with immunoSEQ multiplex PCR; TCRdb's copy has only in-frame clones and lacks some. The repertoire holds about 50,000 clones, with roughly nine tenths as singletons. The specimen sequenced was naive CD8+ T cells sorted from blood. These receptors all stem from a human donor in good health. The CDR3 runs from the conserved cysteine through the conserved F or W. D genes are given only for firm matches. The listing skips clone size in some rows; elsewhere it reads once, few, many or a size class.

V: TRBV7-6
size: .
length: 14
D: .
J: TRBJ1-1
CDR3: CASSWGDPNTEAFF
DNA: TGTGCCAGCAGCTGGGGGGACCCCAACACTGAAGCTTTCTTT

V: TRBV29-1
size: once
length: 18
D: TRBD2
J: TRBJ2-7
CDR3: CSVAGVGLAGVSSYEQYF
DNA: TGCAGCGTGGCAGGGGTAGGACTAGCGGGTGTAAGCTCCTACGAGCAGTACTTC

V: TRBV7-3
size: .
length: 15
D: .
J: TRBJ2-2
CDR3: CASSPGATNTGELFF
DNA: TGTGCCAGCAGTCCGGGAGCGACGAACACCGGGGAGCTGTTTTTT

V: TRBV10-3
size: .
length: 14
D: TRBD1
J: TRBJ2-7
CDR3: CAISTRDRGYEQYF
DNA: TGTGCCATCAGCACCCGGGACAGGGGCTACGAGCAGTACTTC

V: TRBV6-6
size: .
length: 14
D: .
J: TRBJ1-2
CDR3: CASSYSVQSGGYTF
DNA: TGTGCCAGCAGTTACTCGGTACAGAGCGGGGGCTACACCTTC

V: TRBV5-8
size: .
length: 12
D: .
J: TRBJ2-1
CDR3: CASSIGYNEQFF
DNA: TGTGCCAGCAGTATCGGTTACAATGAGCAGTTCTTC

V: TRBV19
size: few
length: 14
D: .
J: TRBJ2-7
CDR3: CASTPWVGSYEQYF
DNA: TGTGCCAGTACCCCATGGGTCGGTTCCTACGAGCAGTACTTC

V: TRBV5-1
size: few
length: 13
D: TRBD1
J: TRBJ1-4
CDR3: CASSSGTGDKLFF
DNA: TGCGCCAGCAGCTCCGGGACAGGGGACAAACTGTTTTTT

V: TRBV7-9
size: .
length: 15
D: .
J: TRBJ1-1
CDR3: CASSQNGQLNTEAFF
DNA: TGTGCCAGCAGCCAGAACGGACAGTTGAACACTGAAGCTTTCTTT

V: TRBV5-1
size: .
length: 17
D: TRBD1
J: TRBJ2-7
CDR3: CASSLILGDRGSYEQYF
DNA: TGCGCCAGCAGCTTGATCCTCGGGGACAGGGGATCCTACGAGCAGTACTTC

V: TRBV6-5
size: .
length: 15
D: TRBD1
J: TRBJ2-1
CDR3: CASSYTTGAYNEQFF
DNA: TGTGCCAGCAGTTACACGACAGGGGCCTACAATGAGCAGTTCTTC

V: TRBV7-3
size: .
length: 15
D: .
J: TRBJ2-5
CDR3: CASSLIKAPEETQYF
DNA: TGTGCCAGCAGCTTAATCAAGGCTCCAGAAGAGACCCAGTACTTC

V: TRBV6-5
size: .
length: 11
D: .
J: TRBJ2-3
CDR3: CASSWEYTQYF
DNA: TGTGCCAGCAGCTGGGAGTATACGCAGTATTTT

V: TRBV19
size: .
length: 17
D: TRBD1
J: TRBJ1-2
CDR3: CASSATGTGHEDYGYTF
DNA: TGTGCCAGTAGTGCCACCGGGACAGGCCATGAAGACTATGGCTACACCTTC

V: TRBV4-1
size: .
length: 20
D: TRBD2
J: TRBJ2-3
CDR3: CASSQRTSGRLTYYTDTQYF
DNA: TGCGCCAGCAGCCAACGGACTAGCGGGAGGCTCACCTACTACACAGATACGCAGTATTTT

V: TRBV4-1
size: .
length: 15
D: .
J: TRBJ1-4
CDR3: CASSQETSRDEKLFF
DNA: TGCGCCAGCAGCCAAGAGACGTCGCGGGATGAAAAACTGTTTTTT

V: TRBV9
size: .
length: 17
D: .
J: TRBJ2-1
CDR3: CASSVEKGRNSYNEQFF
DNA: TGTGCCAGCAGCGTAGAGAAGGGCAGAAACTCCTACAATGAGCAGTTCTTC

V: TRBV19
size: .
length: 15
D: TRBD1
J: TRBJ1-1
CDR3: CASSLQGRGNTEAFF
DNA: TGTGCCAGTAGCCTACAGGGGCGCGGGAACACTGAAGCTTTCTTT

V: TRBV7-2
size: .
length: 15
D: TRBD2
J: TRBJ2-5
CDR3: CASSLWGGYQETQYF
DNA: TGTGCCAGCAGCTTATGGGGGGGGTACCAAGAGACCCAGTACTTC

V: TRBV7-6
size: .
length: 13
D: .
J: TRBJ2-1
CDR3: CASSYGTYNEQFF
DNA: TGTGCCAGCAGCTACGGGACTTACAATGAGCAGTTCTTC

V: TRBV2
size: .
length: 14
D: .
J: TRBJ2-7
CDR3: CASRRVSSSYEQYF
DNA: TGTGCCAGCAGACGGGTCTCTAGCTCCTACGAGCAGTACTTC

V: TRBV9
size: .
length: 13
D: .
J: TRBJ2-7
CDR3: CASSVVSGYEQYF
DNA: TGTGCCAGCAGCGTAGTTTCAGGCTACGAGCAGTACTTC

V: TRBV13
size: .
length: 15
D: .
J: TRBJ2-5
CDR3: CASSTRQSDQETQYF
DNA: TGTGCCAGCAGCACAAGACAGTCGGACCAAGAGACCCAGTACTTC

V: TRBV19
size: .
length: 16
D: TRBD1
J: TRBJ1-1
CDR3: CASSIGTGAMNTEAFF
DNA: TGTGCCAGTAGTATAGGGACAGGGGCCATGAACACTGAAGCTTTCTTT

V: TRBV12-5
size: .
length: 17
D: .
J: TRBJ1-3
CDR3: CASGLPTPVYSGNTIYF
DNA: TGTGCTAGTGGTCTCCCCACGCCCGTCTACTCTGGAAACACCATATATTTT

V: TRBV7-3
size: once
length: 17
D: TRBD2
J: TRBJ2-2
CDR3: CASSLMGSGSHTGELFF
DNA: TGTGCCAGCAGCTTAATGGGAAGCGGGAGCCACACCGGGGAGCTGTTTTTT

V: TRBV27
size: .
length: 11
D: .
J: TRBJ2-5
CDR3: CAIHSGETQYF
DNA: TGTGCCATCCACTCTGGGGAGACCCAGTACTTC

V: TRBV7-8
size: once
length: 16
D: .
J: TRBJ1-4
CDR3: CASSLGGWGSLEKLFF
DNA: TGTGCCAGCAGCCTAGGTGGTTGGGGCAGTCTTGAAAAACTGTTTTTT

V: TRBV6-5
size: .
length: 15
D: .
J: TRBJ2-5
CDR3: CASSYSMGSIETQYF
DNA: TGTGCCAGCAGTTACTCGATGGGGAGCATAGAGACCCAGTACTTC

V: TRBV7-9
size: .
length: 16
D: TRBD1
J: TRBJ1-5
CDR3: CASSSYPGTANQPQHF
DNA: TGTGCCAGCAGTTCTTACCCCGGGACAGCGAATCAGCCCCAGCATTTT

V: TRBV27
size: .
length: 16
D: .
J: TRBJ2-7
CDR3: CASSWGGWRGAYEQYF
DNA: TGTGCCAGCAGTTGGGGCGGGTGGAGGGGAGCCTACGAGCAGTACTTC

V: TRBV18
size: .
length: 12
D: .
J: TRBJ2-7
CDR3: CASSGTDYEQYF
DNA: TGTGCCAGCTCAGGGACCGATTACGAGCAGTACTTC

V: TRBV5-8
size: .
length: 14
D: .
J: TRBJ1-1
CDR3: CASRPEGGDTEAFF
DNA: TGTGCCAGTAGACCCGAGGGAGGGGATACTGAAGCTTTCTTT

V: TRBV7-8
size: .
length: 15
D: TRBD1
J: TRBJ2-1
CDR3: CASSPGTGFSYEQFF
DNA: TGTGCCAGCAGCCCCGGGACAGGGTTTTCCTATGAGCAGTTCTTC

V: TRBV7-8
size: .
length: 16
D: .
J: TRBJ2-7
CDR3: CASSLLEADLSYEQYF
DNA: TGTGCCAGCAGCTTATTAGAGGCGGATCTCTCCTACGAGCAGTACTTC

V: TRBV21-1
size: .
length: 15
D: .
J: TRBJ2-2
CDR3: CASSKRGSSPGELFF
DNA: TGTGCCAGCAGCAAACGGGGTTCGTCACCCGGGGAGCTGTTTTTT

V: TRBV27
size: .
length: 13
D: .
J: TRBJ1-1
CDR3: CACKAGWNTEAFF
DNA: TGTGCCTGTAAAGCAGGGTGGAACACTGAAGCTTTCTTT

V: TRBV5-1
size: .
length: 13
D: TRBD2
J: TRBJ2-1
CDR3: CASNLAGYNEQFF
DNA: TGCGCCAGCAACCTAGCGGGCTACAATGAGCAGTTCTTC

V: TRBV21-1
size: .
length: 17
D: .
J: TRBJ1-3
CDR3: CASSKVFHRIHRNTIYF
DNA: TGTGCCAGCAGCAAAGTTTTCCACCGTATACACCGAAACACCATATATTTT

V: TRBV9
size: .
length: 14
D: TRBD1
J: TRBJ1-4
CDR3: CASSTGTGDEKLFF
DNA: TGTGCCAGCAGCACGGGGACAGGAGATGAAAAACTGTTTTTT

V: TRBV10-2
size: .
length: 14
D: .
J: TRBJ2-2
CDR3: CASIPGRDTGELFF
DNA: TGCGCCAGTATTCCGGGACGAGACACCGGGGAGCTGTTTTTT

V: TRBV28
size: .
length: 14
D: TRBD1
J: TRBJ1-5
CDR3: CASSWDRLWQPQHF
DNA: TGTGCCAGCAGTTGGGACAGACTATGGCAGCCCCAGCATTTT

V: TRBV6-5
size: few
length: 13
D: .
J: TRBJ1-3
CDR3: CASTRGSGNTIYF
DNA: TGTGCCAGCACGAGGGGCTCTGGAAACACCATATATTTT

V: TRBV19
size: .
length: 14
D: .
J: TRBJ2-5
CDR3: CASSIAFSRETQYF
DNA: TGTGCCAGTAGTATCGCTTTTTCGCGGGAGACCCAGTACTTC

V: TRBV13
size: .
length: 15
D: TRBD1
J: TRBJ1-4
CDR3: CASSERTGDREKLFF
DNA: TGTGCCAGCAGCGAAAGGACAGGGGACCGCGAAAAACTGTTTTTT

V: TRBV27
size: .
length: 14
D: .
J: TRBJ2-7
CDR3: CASSWVRSSYEQYF
DNA: TGTGCCAGCAGTTGGGTGAGGAGCTCCTACGAGCAGTACTTC

V: TRBV19
size: .
length: 15
D: .
J: TRBJ1-5
CDR3: CASSIGTRTNQPQHF
DNA: TGTGCCAGTAGTATAGGGACGAGGACAAATCAGCCCCAGCATTTT

V: TRBV4-1
size: .
length: 17
D: TRBD2
J: TRBJ2-3
CDR3: CASSLIASSGGSDTQYF
DNA: TGCGCCAGCAGTTTAATTGCGAGTAGCGGGGGGTCAGATACGCAGTATTTT

V: TRBV27
size: .
length: 15
D: .
J: TRBJ2-1
CDR3: CASSLGTGSYNEQFF
DNA: TGTGCCAGCAGTCTAGGGACCGGCTCCTACAATGAGCAGTTCTTC